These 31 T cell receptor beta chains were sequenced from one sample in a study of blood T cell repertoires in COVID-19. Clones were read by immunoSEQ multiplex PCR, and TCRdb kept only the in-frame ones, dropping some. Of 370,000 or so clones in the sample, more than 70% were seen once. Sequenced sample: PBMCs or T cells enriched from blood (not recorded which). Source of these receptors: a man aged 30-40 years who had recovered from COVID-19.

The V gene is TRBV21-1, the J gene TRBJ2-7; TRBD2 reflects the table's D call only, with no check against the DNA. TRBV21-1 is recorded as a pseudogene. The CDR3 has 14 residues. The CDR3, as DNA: TGTGCCAGCAGCAAAGCGCCTACGGGGGGAGAGCAGTACTTC. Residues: CASSKAPTGGEQYF.

The CDR3 loop reads CASSKGGYNTGELFF. CDR3 bases: TGTGCCAGCTCGAAAGGGGGCTACAACACCGGGGAGCTGTTTTTT. The gene calls are TRBV9 and TRBJ2-2; 7 nucleotides line up with TRBD1. Germline CDR1 and CDR2: SGDLS and YYNGEE. The CDR3 loop spans 15 amino acids. The trim removed 7 bases at V and 2 bases at J, leaving 8 bases unmatched.

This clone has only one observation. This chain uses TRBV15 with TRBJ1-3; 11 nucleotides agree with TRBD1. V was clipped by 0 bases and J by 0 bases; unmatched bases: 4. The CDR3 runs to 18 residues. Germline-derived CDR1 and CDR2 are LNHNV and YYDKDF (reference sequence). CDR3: CATSREWTGGSSGNTIYF. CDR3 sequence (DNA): TGTGCCACCAGCAGAGAGTGGACAGGGGGCTCCTCTGGAAACACCATATATTTT.

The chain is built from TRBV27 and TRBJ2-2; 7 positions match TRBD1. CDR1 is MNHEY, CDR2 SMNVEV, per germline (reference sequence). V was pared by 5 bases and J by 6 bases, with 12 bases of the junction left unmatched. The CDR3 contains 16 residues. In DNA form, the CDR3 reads TGTGCCAGCAGTCCCGCCATGACAGGGCGGGCCGGGGAGCTGTTTTTT. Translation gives CASSPAMTGRAGELFF.

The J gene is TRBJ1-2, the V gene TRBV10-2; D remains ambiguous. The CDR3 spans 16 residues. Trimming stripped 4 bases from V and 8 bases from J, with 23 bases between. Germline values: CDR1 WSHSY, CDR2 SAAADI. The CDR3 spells CASSVRGQANTGGYTF. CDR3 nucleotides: TGCGCCAGCAGTGTACGCGGGCAGGCCAATACTGGGGGCTACACCTTC.

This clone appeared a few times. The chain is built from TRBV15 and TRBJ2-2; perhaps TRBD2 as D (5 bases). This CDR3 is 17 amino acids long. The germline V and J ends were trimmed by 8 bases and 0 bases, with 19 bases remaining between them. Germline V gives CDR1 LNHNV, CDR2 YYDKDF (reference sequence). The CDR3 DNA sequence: TGTGCCACCTCGAAGCGGCGGGCGATAACGAACACCGGGGAGCTGTTTTTT. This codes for CATSKRRAITNTGELFF. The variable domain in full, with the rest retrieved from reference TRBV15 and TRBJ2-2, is DAMVIQNPRYQVTQFGKPVTLSCSQTLNHNVMYWYQQKSSQAPKLLFHYYDKDFNNEADTPDNFQSRRPNTSFCFLDIRSPGLGDTAMYLCATSKRRAITNTGELFFGEGSRLTVL.

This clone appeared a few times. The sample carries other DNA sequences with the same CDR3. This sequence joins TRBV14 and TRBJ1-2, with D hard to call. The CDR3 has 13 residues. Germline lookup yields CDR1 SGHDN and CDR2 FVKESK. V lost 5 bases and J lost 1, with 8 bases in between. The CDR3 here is CASSGQINYGYTF. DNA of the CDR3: TGTGCCAGCAGCGGGCAGATTAACTATGGCTACACCTTC. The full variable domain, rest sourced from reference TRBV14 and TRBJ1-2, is EAGVTQFPSHSVIEKGQTVTLRCDPISGHDNLYWYRRVMGKEIKFLLHFVKESKQDESGMPNNRFLAERTGGTYSTLKVQPAELEDSGVYFCASSGQINYGYTFGSGTRLTVV.

The CDR3 loop is CASSPIRTGWGEKLFF. CDR3 bases: TGTGCCAGCAGTCCAATCAGGACAGGGTGGGGTGAAAAACTGTTTTTT. The chain uses TRBV27 and TRBJ1-4, with 8 bases identical to TRBD1. With 5 bases clipped from V and 7 bases from J, the junction kept 12 bases outside the gene matches. CDR3 size: 16 residues. Germline CDR1 and CDR2: MNHEY and SMNVEV (reference sequence). Supplemented by reference TRBV27 and TRBJ1-4, the full variable domain reads EAQVTQNPRYLITVTGKKLTVTCSQNMNHEYMSWYRQDPGLGLRQIYYSMNVEVTDKGDVPEGYKVSRKEKRNFPLILESPSPNQTSLYFCASSPIRTGWGEKLFFGSGTQLSVL.

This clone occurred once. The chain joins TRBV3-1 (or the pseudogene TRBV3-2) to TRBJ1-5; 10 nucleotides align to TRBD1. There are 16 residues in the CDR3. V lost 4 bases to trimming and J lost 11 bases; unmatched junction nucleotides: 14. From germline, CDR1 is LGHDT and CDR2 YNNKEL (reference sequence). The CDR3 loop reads CASSLSGTGALRAQHF. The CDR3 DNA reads TGTGCCAGCAGCCTCTCCGGGACAGGGGCCTTAAGGGCCCAGCATTTT.

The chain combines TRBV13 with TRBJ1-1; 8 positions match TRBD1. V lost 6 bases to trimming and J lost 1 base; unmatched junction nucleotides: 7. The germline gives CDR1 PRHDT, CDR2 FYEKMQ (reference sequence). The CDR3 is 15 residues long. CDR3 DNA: TGTGCCAGCAGTCCCACCGGGACAGGGAACACTGAAGCTTTCTTT. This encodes CASSPTGTGNTEAFF.

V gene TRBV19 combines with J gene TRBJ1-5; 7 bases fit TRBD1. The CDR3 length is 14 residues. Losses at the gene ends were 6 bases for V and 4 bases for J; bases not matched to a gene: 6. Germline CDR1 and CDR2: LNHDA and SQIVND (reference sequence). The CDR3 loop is CASRETGPNQPQHF. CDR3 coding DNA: TGTGCCAGTAGGGAGACAGGGCCGAATCAGCCCCAGCATTTT.

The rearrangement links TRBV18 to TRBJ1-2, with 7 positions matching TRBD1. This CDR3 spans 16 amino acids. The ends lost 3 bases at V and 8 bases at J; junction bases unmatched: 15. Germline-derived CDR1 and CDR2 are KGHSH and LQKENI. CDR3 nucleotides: TGTGCCAGCTCACCGGGACAGAACCCCGTGGAGAAAGGCTACACCTTC. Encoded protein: CASSPGQNPVEKGYTF. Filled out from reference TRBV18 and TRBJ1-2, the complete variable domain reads NAGVMQNPRHLVRRRGQEARLRCSPMKGHSHVYWYRQLPEEGLKFMVYLQKENIIDESGMPKERFSAEFPKEGPSILRIQQVVRGDSAAYFCASSPGQNPVEKGYTFGSGTRLTVV.

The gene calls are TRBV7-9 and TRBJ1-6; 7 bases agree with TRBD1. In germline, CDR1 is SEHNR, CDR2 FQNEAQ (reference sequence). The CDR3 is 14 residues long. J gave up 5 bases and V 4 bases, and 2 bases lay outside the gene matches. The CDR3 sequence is CASSSDRDNSPLHF. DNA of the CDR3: TGTGCCAGCAGCTCCGACAGGGATAATTCACCCCTCCACTTT.

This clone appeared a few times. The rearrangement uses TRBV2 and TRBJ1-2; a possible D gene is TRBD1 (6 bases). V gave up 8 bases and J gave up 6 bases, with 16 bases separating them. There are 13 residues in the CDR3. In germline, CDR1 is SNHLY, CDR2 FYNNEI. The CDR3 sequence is CASPRGPRDGYTF. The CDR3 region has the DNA TGTGCCAGCCCCAGGGGCCCAAGGGATGGCTACACCTTC.

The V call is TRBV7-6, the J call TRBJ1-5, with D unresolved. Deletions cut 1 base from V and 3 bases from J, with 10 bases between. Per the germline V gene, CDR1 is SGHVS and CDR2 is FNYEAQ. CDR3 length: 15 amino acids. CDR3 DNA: TGTGCCAGCAGCTTAGGGGCAGCTCACAATCAGCCCCAGCATTTT. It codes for CASSLGAAHNQPQHF.

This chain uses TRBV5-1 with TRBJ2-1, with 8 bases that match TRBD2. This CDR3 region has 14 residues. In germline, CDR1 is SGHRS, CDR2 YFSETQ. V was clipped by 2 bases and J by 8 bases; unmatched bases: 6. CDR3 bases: TGCGCCAGCAGCTTCAGCGGGGGTGTTGATGAGCAGTTCTTC. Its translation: CASSFSGGVDEQFF.

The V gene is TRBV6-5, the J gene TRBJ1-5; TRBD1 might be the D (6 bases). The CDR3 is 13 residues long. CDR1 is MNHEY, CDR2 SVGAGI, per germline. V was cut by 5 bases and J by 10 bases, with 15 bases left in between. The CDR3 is CASSPDRHSPQHF. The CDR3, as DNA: TGTGCCAGCAGTCCCGACAGGCACAGTCCCCAGCATTTT.

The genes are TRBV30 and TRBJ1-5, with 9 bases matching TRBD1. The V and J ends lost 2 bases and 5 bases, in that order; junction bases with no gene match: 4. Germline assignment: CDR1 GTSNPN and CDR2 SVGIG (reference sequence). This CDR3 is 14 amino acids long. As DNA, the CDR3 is TGTGCCTGGAGTTCCCGACAGGGGGATCAGCCCCAGCATTTT. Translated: CAWSSRQGDQPQHF.

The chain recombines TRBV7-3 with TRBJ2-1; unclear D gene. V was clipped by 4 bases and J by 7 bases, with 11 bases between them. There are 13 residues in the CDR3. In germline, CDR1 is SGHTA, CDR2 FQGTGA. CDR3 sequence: CASSSLSSNEQFF. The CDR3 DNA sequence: TGTGCCAGCAGCTCTTTGTCTTCGAATGAGCAGTTCTTC. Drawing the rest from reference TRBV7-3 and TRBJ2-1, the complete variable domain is GAGVSQTPSNKVTEKGKYVELRCDPISGHTALYWYRQSLGQGPEFLIYFQGTGAADDSGLPNDRFFAVRPEGSVSTLKIQRTERGDSAVYLCASSSLSSNEQFFGPGTRLTVL.

The chain's CDR3 is CASSYSISVNTEAFF. In DNA, the CDR3 is TGTGCCAGCAGTTACTCGATCTCGGTGAACACTGAAGCTTTCTTT. This chain links TRBV6-5 with TRBJ1-1, with D uncertain. From germline, CDR1 is MNHEY and CDR2 SVGAGI. V lost 0 bases and J lost 0, with 8 bases in between. This CDR3 region has 15 residues.

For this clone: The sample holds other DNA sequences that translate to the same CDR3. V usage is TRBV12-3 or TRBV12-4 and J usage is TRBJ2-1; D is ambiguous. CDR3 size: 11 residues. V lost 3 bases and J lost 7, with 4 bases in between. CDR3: CASSFSNEQFF. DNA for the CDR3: TGTGCCAGCAGTTTCTCTAATGAGCAGTTCTTC.

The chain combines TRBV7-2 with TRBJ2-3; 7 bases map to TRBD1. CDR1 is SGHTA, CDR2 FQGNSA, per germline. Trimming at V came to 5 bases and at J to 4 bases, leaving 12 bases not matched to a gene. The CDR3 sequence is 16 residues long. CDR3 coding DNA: TGTGCCAGCAGCACCCCGGGACAGCCGGCACCAGATACGCAGTATTTT. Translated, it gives CASSTPGQPAPDTQYF.

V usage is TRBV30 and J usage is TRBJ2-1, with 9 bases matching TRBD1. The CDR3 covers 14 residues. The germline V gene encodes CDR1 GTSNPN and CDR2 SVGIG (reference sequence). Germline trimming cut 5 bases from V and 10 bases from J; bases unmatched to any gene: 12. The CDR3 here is CAWGTGQGLTEQFF. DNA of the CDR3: TGTGCCTGGGGTACGGGACAGGGCCTAACAGAGCAGTTCTTC.

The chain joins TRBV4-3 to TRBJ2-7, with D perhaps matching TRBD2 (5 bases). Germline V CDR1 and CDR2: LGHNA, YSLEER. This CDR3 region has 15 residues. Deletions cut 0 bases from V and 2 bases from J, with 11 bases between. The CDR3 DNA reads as TGCGCCAGCAGCCAAGAGAGGGCACACACCTACGAGCAGTACTTC. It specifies CASSQERAHTYEQYF.

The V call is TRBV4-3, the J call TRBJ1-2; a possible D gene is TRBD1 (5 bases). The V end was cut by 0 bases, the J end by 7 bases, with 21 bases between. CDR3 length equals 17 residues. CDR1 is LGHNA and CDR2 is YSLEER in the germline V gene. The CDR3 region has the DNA TGCGCCAGCAGCCAAGACCTGGGACTAACCTCCGGGTTTGGCTACACCTTC. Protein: CASSQDLGLTSGFGYTF.

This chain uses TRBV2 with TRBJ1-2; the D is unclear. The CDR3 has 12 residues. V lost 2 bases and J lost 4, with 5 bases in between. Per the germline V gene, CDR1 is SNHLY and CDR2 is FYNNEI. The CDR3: CASSESTYGYTF. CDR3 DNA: TGTGCCAGCAGTGAAAGCACCTATGGCTACACCTTC.

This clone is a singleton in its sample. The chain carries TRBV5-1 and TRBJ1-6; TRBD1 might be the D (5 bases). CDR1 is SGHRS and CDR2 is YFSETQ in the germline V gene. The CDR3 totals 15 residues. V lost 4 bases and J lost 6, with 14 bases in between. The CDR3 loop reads CASSASGNGNSPLHF. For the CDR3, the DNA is TGCGCCAGCAGCGCCTCAGGGAACGGTAATTCACCCCTCCACTTT.

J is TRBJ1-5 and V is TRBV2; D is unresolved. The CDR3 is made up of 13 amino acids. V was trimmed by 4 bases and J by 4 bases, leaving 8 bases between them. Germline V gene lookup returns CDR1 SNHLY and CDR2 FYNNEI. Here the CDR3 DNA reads TGTGCCAGCAGTGTCTATGTTAATCAGCCCCAGCATTTT. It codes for CASSVYVNQPQHF.

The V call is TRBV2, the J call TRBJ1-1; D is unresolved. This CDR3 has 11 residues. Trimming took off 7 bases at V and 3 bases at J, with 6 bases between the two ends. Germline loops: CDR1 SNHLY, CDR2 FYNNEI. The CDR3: CASIRDTEAFF. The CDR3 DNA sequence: TGTGCCAGCATTCGTGACACTGAAGCTTTCTTT.

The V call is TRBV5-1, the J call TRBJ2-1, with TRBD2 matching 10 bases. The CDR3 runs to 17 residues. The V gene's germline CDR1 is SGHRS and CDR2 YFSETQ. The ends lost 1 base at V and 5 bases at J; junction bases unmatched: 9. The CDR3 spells CASSLQASGGPHNEQFF. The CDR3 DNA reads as TGCGCCAGCAGCTTGCAGGCTAGCGGGGGCCCCCACAATGAGCAGTTCTTC.

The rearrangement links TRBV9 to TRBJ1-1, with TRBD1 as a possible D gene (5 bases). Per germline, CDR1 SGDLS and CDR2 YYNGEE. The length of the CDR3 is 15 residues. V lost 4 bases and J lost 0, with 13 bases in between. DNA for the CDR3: TGTGCCAGCAGCCCCGGGACTACTGTGAACACTGAAGCTTTCTTT. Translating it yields CASSPGTTVNTEAFF. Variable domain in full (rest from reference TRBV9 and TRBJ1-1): DSGVTQTPKHLITATGQRVTLRCSPRSGDLSVYWYQQSLDQGLQFLIQYYNGEERAKGNILERFSAQQFPDLHSELNLSSLELGDSALYFCASSPGTTVNTEAFFGQGTRLTVV.